The 5 T cell receptor beta chains below were found in one sample sequenced in a study of neurological immune-mediated disorders (dated by TCRdb to between 2018 and 2021). Libraries came from 5' RACE. Instrument used: Illumina HiSeq 2500. TCRdb took the public reads, trimmed them with fastp at Q25, ran MiXCR for clone calling and kept in-frame beta chains. Rows merge per CDR3 protein into single entries with the most common DNA and genes. The sample yields 50,000 or so distinct CDR3 sequences; 3% to 3.5% were counted once. The top ten clones comprise 7.1% of the sample. The sample taken for sequencing was PBMCs. The receptors were gathered from a woman aged 55-69 years with multiple sclerosis.

This clonotype showed up many times. The V gene is TRBV20-1, the J gene TRBJ2-1; 9 bases are a match to TRBD2. The J segment lost 5 bases and the V segment lost 8 bases, leaving 10 bases of the junction unmatched. Germline V lookup: CDR1 DFQATT, CDR2 SNEGSKA (reference sequence). The CDR3 runs to 14 residues. CDR3 DNA sequence: TGCAGTTTAGTGGACGGGACTAGCCACAATGAGCAGTTCTTC. Protein: CSLVDGTSHNEQFF.

This clonotype was seen many times. This chain uses TRBV6-4 with TRBJ2-3; maybe TRBD2 (6 bases). CDR1 is MRHNA, CDR2 SNTAGT, per germline. The germline V and J ends were trimmed by 3 bases and 3 bases, with 13 bases remaining between them. CDR3 length: 15 amino acids. The CDR3 here is CASSEGGATTDTQYF. The CDR3 DNA sequence: TGTGCCAGCAGTGAAGGAGGGGCTACTACAGATACGCAGTATTTT.

In this sample, this clonotype turned up many times. The J gene is TRBJ2-1, the V gene TRBV7-3; unclear D gene. Germline CDR1 and CDR2: SGHTA and FQGTGA. The CDR3 loop spans 13 amino acids. V lost 8 bases and J lost 6, with 14 bases in between. In DNA, the CDR3 is TGTGCCAGCGCGCTTGGGCGTTTCAATGAGCAGTTCTTC. Translated: CASALGRFNEQFF.

This clonotype was seen many times. This chain uses TRBV5-1 with TRBJ1-1; D not certain. V gave up 1 base and J gave up 0 bases, with 13 bases separating them. CDR3 length: 16 residues. Per germline, CDR1 SGHRS and CDR2 YFSETQ. CDR3 nucleotide sequence: TGCGCCAGCAGCTTGACAAGGGCCGCATTGAACACTGAAGCTTTCTTT. It encodes CASSLTRAALNTEAFF.

This clonotype was counted many times. The V call is TRBV5-1, the J call TRBJ2-3, with 9 bases identical to TRBD2. Trimming took 0 bases from V and 5 from J; bases not matched to a gene: 13. The CDR3 has 18 residues. Germline V gene lookup returns CDR1 SGHRS and CDR2 YFSETQ. CDR3 bases: TGCGCCAGCAGCTTGGCCCAGGGCGGGAGGGGCCCGGTAGATACGCAGTATTTT. Its protein is CASSLAQGGRGPVDTQYF.